This T cell receptor beta chain was captured by sequencing in a study of resident and recirculating memory T cells in vitiligo. Findings and limits, study-wide: Clonality differed among vitiligo lesions, with no unique dominant clone.

Patients had received no treatment within the previous three months. In the case of this clone: Antigen: not known.

Generated by immunoSEQ multiplex PCR, the TCRdb table keeps only in-frame clones and is missing some. The sample comprises tens of thousands of clones, 91% of which are singletons, and 4.9% rests with the top ten. The CDR3 runs to 18 residues. The germline V gene encodes CDR1 SGDLS and CDR2 YYNGEE. V was trimmed by 2 bases and J by 0 bases, leaving 15 bases between them. Sequenced input: blood. J is TRBJ2-6 and V is TRBV9, with D possibly being TRBD1 (6 bases). The TCR originated in a male donor with vitiligo. Here the CDR3 reads CASSVAGTPISGANVLTF. CDR3 DNA: TGTGCCAGCAGCGTTGCCGGGACACCCATCTCTGGGGCCAACGTCCTGACTTTC.